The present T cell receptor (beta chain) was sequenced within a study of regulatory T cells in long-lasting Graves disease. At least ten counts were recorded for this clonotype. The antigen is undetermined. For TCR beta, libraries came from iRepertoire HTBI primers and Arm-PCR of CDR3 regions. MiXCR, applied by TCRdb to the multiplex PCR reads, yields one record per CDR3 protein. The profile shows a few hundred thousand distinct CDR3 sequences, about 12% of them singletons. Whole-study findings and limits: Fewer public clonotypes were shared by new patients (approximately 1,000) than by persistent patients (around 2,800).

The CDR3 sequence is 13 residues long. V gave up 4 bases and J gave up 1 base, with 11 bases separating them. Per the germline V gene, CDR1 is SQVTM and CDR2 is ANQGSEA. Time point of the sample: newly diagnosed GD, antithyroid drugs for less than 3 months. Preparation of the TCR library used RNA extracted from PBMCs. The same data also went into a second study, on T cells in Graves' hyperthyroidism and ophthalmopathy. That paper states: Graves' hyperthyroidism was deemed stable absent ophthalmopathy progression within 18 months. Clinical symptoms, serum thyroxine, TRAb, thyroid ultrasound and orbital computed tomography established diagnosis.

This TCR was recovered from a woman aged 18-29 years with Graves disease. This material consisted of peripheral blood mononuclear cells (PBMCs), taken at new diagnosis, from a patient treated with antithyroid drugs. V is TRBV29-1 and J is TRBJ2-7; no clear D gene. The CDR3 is CSVGGWLSYEQYF. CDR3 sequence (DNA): TGCAGCGTTGGGGGTTGGCTTTCCTACGAGCAGTACTTC.